The 30 T cell receptor beta chains reported below all come from one sample, sequenced in a study of technical replicates of blood from a few donors. Profiled with immunoSEQ multiplex PCR; TCRdb holds only in-frame clones, not every one. The data hold more than 90,000 clones, with almost 97% observed a single time. Sequencing was carried out using T cells isolated from PBMCs. These receptor sequences come from a human donor in good health.

The chain joins TRBV11-3 to TRBJ2-7; 12 nucleotides line up with TRBD2. Germline V gives CDR1 SGHNT, CDR2 YENEEA. V gave up 2 bases and J gave up 7 bases; unmatched junction bases: 3. The length of the CDR3 is 14 residues. DNA for the CDR3: TGTGCCAGCAGCTTACTAGCGGGAGGGCCGGAGCAGTACTTC. Protein: CASSLLAGGPEQYF.

This chain uses TRBV7-2 with TRBJ2-7; D unresolved. The CDR3 has 16 residues. V shed 1 base and J shed 5 bases, with 18 bases lying between them. Germline assignment: CDR1 SGHTA and CDR2 FQGNSA. CDR3 coding DNA: TGTGCCAGCAGCTTAGGATTAGGTGTGAGGCTCAACGAGCAGTACTTC. Amino acid sequence: CASSLGLGVRLNEQYF.

The CDR3, as DNA: TGCGCCAGCAGCGCCCTAGCGGGAGTTCAAGATACGCAGTATTTT. Its translation: CASSALAGVQDTQYF. J is TRBJ2-3 and V is TRBV5-1, with 10 bases fitting TRBD2. Germline V gene sequence: CDR1 SGHRS, CDR2 YFSETQ. J lost 5 bases, V lost 4 bases, and 7 bases had no gene match. This CDR3 is built from 15 residues. The whole variable domain, filled in from reference TRBV5-1 and TRBJ2-3, reads KAGVTQTPRYLIKTRGQQVTLSCSPISGHRSVSWYQQTPGQGLQFLFEYFSETQRNKGNFPGRFSGRQFSNSRSEMNVSTLELGDSALYLCASSALAGVQDTQYFGPGTRLTVL.

The genes are TRBV6-4 and TRBJ2-1; 7 positions match TRBD2. The CDR3 is 13 amino acids. Germline V lookup: CDR1 MRHNA, CDR2 SNTAGT. V gave up 6 bases and J gave up 5 bases; unmatched junction bases: 4. CDR3 protein: CASSSGTNNEQFF. The CDR3 coding sequence is TGTGCCAGCAGCAGCGGGACGAACAATGAGCAGTTCTTC.

The chain combines TRBV19 with TRBJ2-3, with TRBD2 as a possible D gene (6 bases). CDR3 length equals 15 residues. The germline CDR1 and CDR2 sequences are LNHDA and SQIVND (reference sequence). Trimming cost V 3 bases and J 2 bases, with 12 bases left between them. CDR3 residues: CASSMIRGSTDTQYF. DNA of the CDR3: TGTGCCAGTAGTATGATCCGGGGGTCCACAGATACGCAGTATTTT.

V gene TRBV7-3 combines with J gene TRBJ2-2; the match to TRBD2 covers 10 bases. V lost 2 bases and J lost 4; bases outside the gene matches: 13. The CDR3 length is 19 residues. Germline CDR1 reads SGHTA; CDR2 reads FQGTGA. Here the CDR3 DNA reads TGTGCCAGCAGCTTATTATCTAGCGGGAGTTATGGTAGCACCGGGGAGCTGTTTTTT. Residues: CASSLLSSGSYGSTGELFF.

The V and J genes are TRBV7-8 and TRBJ2-7; a weak D match, TRBD2 (5 bases). Trimming took off 10 bases at V and 3 bases at J, with 13 bases between the two ends. The germline gives CDR1 SGHVS, CDR2 FQNEAQ. The CDR3 contains 12 residues. Here the CDR3 DNA reads TGTGCCACCCGGAGCGGCCTCTACGAGCAGTACTTC. Translated: CATRSGLYEQYF.

V is TRBV7-9 and J is TRBJ2-7; 7 bases line up with TRBD1. V shed 6 bases, J shed 2 bases, and the junction held 4 bases outside the gene matches. Germline values: CDR1 SEHNR, CDR2 FQNEAQ (reference sequence). This CDR3 has 13 residues. DNA of the CDR3: TGTGCCAGCAGGCGACAGGGTACCTACGAGCAGTACTTC. It yields the protein CASRRQGTYEQYF.

This CDR3 is CASSPFDRGNTEAFF. The CDR3 coding sequence is TGCGCCAGCAGCCCCTTCGACAGGGGAAACACTGAAGCTTTCTTT. The chain combines TRBV5-1 with TRBJ1-1; 8 bases align to TRBD1. CDR3 length: 15 amino acids. V was pared by 4 bases and J by 2 bases, with 7 bases of the junction left unmatched. Germline loops: CDR1 SGHRS, CDR2 YFSETQ.

This chain joins TRBV7-2 and TRBJ2-4; 7 bases are shared with TRBD1. Germline V lookup: CDR1 SGHTA, CDR2 FQGNSA. J was trimmed by 6 bases and V by 4 bases; bases with no gene match: 6. This CDR3 is built from 14 residues. This chain's CDR3 is CASSYTGDGNIQYF. In nucleotides, the CDR3 is TGTGCCAGCAGCTATACAGGGGACGGAAACATTCAGTACTTC. Drawing the rest from reference TRBV7-2 and TRBJ2-4, the complete variable domain is GAGVSQSPSNKVTEKGKDVELRCDPISGHTALYWYRQSLGQGLEFLIYFQGNSAPDKSGLPSDRFSAERTGGSVSTLTIQRTQQEDSAVYLCASSYTGDGNIQYFGAGTRLSVL.

A few counts support this clone. This chain connects TRBV19 to TRBJ1-5; 8 bases align to TRBD1. CDR3 length: 16 residues. Losses at the gene ends were 3 bases for V and 6 bases for J; bases not matched to a gene: 10. The germline gives CDR1 LNHDA, CDR2 SQIVND (reference sequence). CDR3 DNA sequence: TGTGCCAGTAGTATTAATGGTCAGGGGGCTAGTCAGCCCCAGCATTTT. As protein: CASSINGQGASQPQHF.

Here the CDR3 DNA reads TGTGCCAGCAGTGAAGACAGGGGAGGCTACGAGCAGTACTTC. This codes for CASSEDRGGYEQYF. This chain joins TRBV25-1 and TRBJ2-7, with TRBD1 identical over 8 bases. The germline V gene has CDR1 MGHDK and CDR2 SYGVNS. Trimming took 2 bases from V and 3 from J; bases not matched to a gene: 3. This CDR3 contains 14 residues.

The chain uses TRBV6-5 and TRBJ1-3, with D uncertain. Germline CDR1 and CDR2: MNHEY and SVGAGI. The V gene lost 3 bases and the J gene lost 0 bases, with 3 bases spanning the gap. The length of the CDR3 is 13 residues. This chain's CDR3 is CASSYNSGNTIYF. The DNA of the CDR3 is TGTGCCAGCAGTTATAACTCTGGAAACACCATATATTTT.

The chain links TRBV6-1 to TRBJ1-5; 8 bases align to TRBD1. Trimming took 5 bases from V and 3 from J; bases not matched to a gene: 3. This CDR3 has 14 amino acids. Per the germline V gene, CDR1 is MNHNS and CDR2 is SASEGT. The DNA for the CDR3 is TGTGCCAGCAGTTCCAGGGGGCTCAATCAGCCCCAGCATTTT. This translates into CASSSRGLNQPQHF.

The J gene is TRBJ2-7, the V gene TRBV4-1, with 8 bases identical to TRBD2. CDR1 and CDR2 (germline): MGHRA, YSYEKL. The junction had 11 bases not matched to a gene; V was cut back by 1 base and J by 6 bases. This CDR3 spans 16 amino acids. CDR3 region: CASSQVTGREGSEQYF. CDR3 in DNA: TGCGCCAGCAGCCAAGTCACTGGTCGGGAGGGCTCCGAGCAGTACTTC.

The chain recombines TRBV11-3 with TRBJ2-2; possibly TRBD2 for D (5 bases). CDR3 length: 13 residues. V lost 5 bases and J lost 5, with 9 bases in between. Germline assignment: CDR1 SGHNT and CDR2 YENEEA. The CDR3 spells CASSPTGTGELFF. The CDR3 DNA reads as TGTGCCAGCAGCCCTACGGGGACCGGGGAGCTGTTTTTT.

The chain uses TRBV27 and TRBJ1-3; D might be TRBD1 (6 bases). Deletions cut 3 bases from V and 0 bases from J, with 9 bases between. Germline-derived CDR1 and CDR2 are MNHEY and SMNVEV (reference sequence). This CDR3 contains 15 residues. In DNA, the CDR3 is TGTGCCAGCAGTTTGGTAGGGGGCTCTGGAAACACCATATATTTT. Translated, it gives CASSLVGGSGNTIYF.

The chain uses TRBV19 and TRBJ2-3; 16 nucleotides align to TRBD2. CDR1 is LNHDA and CDR2 is SQIVND in the germline V gene (reference sequence). Unmatched junction bases numbered 13, after V lost 7 bases and J lost 9 bases. CDR3 length equals 17 residues. The CDR3 sequence is CASTPGTSGRATGTQYF. The DNA for the CDR3 is TGTGCCAGTACCCCCGGGACTAGCGGGAGGGCAACGGGGACGCAGTATTTT.

This chain links TRBV19 with TRBJ2-3; TRBD1 might be the D (6 bases). Germline lookup yields CDR1 LNHDA and CDR2 SQIVND (reference sequence). V lost 4 bases and J lost 4, with 12 bases in between. This CDR3 has 14 amino acids. For the CDR3, the DNA is TGTGCCAGTAGTACGACCGGACAGTCAGATACGCAGTATTTT. Protein: CASSTTGQSDTQYF.

The sample holds one count of this clone. The chain links TRBV27 to TRBJ1-5; TRBD1 agrees at 7 bases. The germline V gene encodes CDR1 MNHEY and CDR2 SMNVEV (reference sequence). The CDR3 consists of 15 residues. The V segment lost 7 bases and the J segment 4 bases; nucleotides outside the gene matches: 10. The CDR3 nucleotides are TGTGCCAGCACTTTGCACTCAGGGGGAAATCAGCCCCAGCATTTT. This gives the protein CASTLHSGGNQPQHF.

The chain employs TRBV27 and TRBJ1-2, with TRBD1 identical over 7 bases. Germline lookup yields CDR1 MNHEY and CDR2 SMNVEV (reference sequence). V dropped 2 bases and J dropped 5; count of bases not matched to a gene: 8. The CDR3 is 15 amino acids. The CDR3 nucleotides are TGTGCCAGCAGTTTAACACAAACGGGACAGTATGGCTACACCTTC. This gives the protein CASSLTQTGQYGYTF.

The chain carries TRBV11-2 and TRBJ1-2; D is unclear. V was trimmed by 1 base and J by 8 bases, leaving 14 bases between them. The V gene's germline CDR1 is SGHAT and CDR2 FQNNGV. This CDR3 is 14 amino acids long. The CDR3 region has the DNA TGTGCCAGCAGCTTAGGAAGGACCTCGGGAGGCTACACCTTC. Protein: CASSLGRTSGGYTF.

J is TRBJ1-2 and V is TRBV5-1; maybe TRBD1 (5 bases). CDR1 SGHRS and CDR2 YFSETQ come from the germline V gene. V lost 8 bases and J 8 bases, leaving 22 bases between the germline ends. There are 14 residues in the CDR3. CDR3 protein: CASSLQGDPEGYTF. The CDR3 DNA reads TGCGCCAGTTCCCTCCAGGGCGACCCAGAAGGCTACACCTTC.

The chain has TRBV11-2 and TRBJ1-3, with D perhaps matching TRBD1 (6 bases). V was cut by 1 base and J by 9 bases, with 13 bases left in between. The CDR3 sequence is 14 residues long. The germline V gene has CDR1 SGHAT and CDR2 FQNNGV. Written as DNA, the CDR3 is TGTGCCAGCAGCTTAGGGGACACTCGGGTCACCATATATTTT. It specifies CASSLGDTRVTIYF.

Concerning this clone itself: One junction end does not reproduce the germline sequence, and a read error may be involved. The chain joins TRBV7-9 to TRBJ2-7; 10 nucleotides line up with TRBD2. Per the germline V gene, CDR1 is SEHNR and CDR2 is FQNEAQ (reference sequence). The CDR3 extends over 14 amino acids. The CDR3 loop reads CASSSSGSSYGQYF. The CDR3 nucleotides read TGTGCCAGCAGCTCTAGCGGGAGCTCCTACGGGCAGTACTTC.

The chain carries TRBV9 and TRBJ2-2; D unclear. The germline V gene has CDR1 SGDLS and CDR2 YYNGEE. The CDR3 runs to 12 residues. V was cut by 6 bases and J by 2 bases, with 5 bases left in between. The DNA for the CDR3 is TGTGCCAGCACCCTTAACACCGGGGAGCTGTTTTTT. Translation: CASTLNTGELFF. Supplemented by reference TRBV9 and TRBJ2-2, the full variable domain reads DSGVTQTPKHLITATGQRVTLRCSPRSGDLSVYWYQQSLDQGLQFLIQYYNGEERAKGNILERFSAQQFPDLHSELNLSSLELGDSALYFCASTLNTGELFFGEGSRLTVL.

The chain joins TRBV7-9 to TRBJ1-4; D is unclear. The germline V gene encodes CDR1 SEHNR and CDR2 FQNEAQ (reference sequence). The CDR3 extends over 15 amino acids. V was cut by 5 bases and J by 7 bases, with 17 bases left in between. As DNA, the CDR3 is TGTGCCAGCAGCCCCCGGACCCATGGGAGTGAAAAACTGTTTTTT. It is translated as CASSPRTHGSEKLFF.

The chain links TRBV12-5 to TRBJ2-1, with TRBD2 matching over 8 bases. The CDR3 consists of 16 residues. Germline V lookup: CDR1 LGHNT, CDR2 FRNRAP. Germline trimming cut 0 bases from V and 7 bases from J; bases unmatched to any gene: 8. CDR3 sequence (DNA): TGTGCTAGTGGTTTGGTACGCGGGGGACTAGTGAATGAGCAGTTCTTC. Translated: CASGLVRGGLVNEQFF.

V and J are TRBV5-4 and TRBJ2-5; 9 bases map to TRBD2. CDR3 size: 17 residues. The V segment lost 1 base and the J segment 3 bases; nucleotides outside the gene matches: 10. CDR1 is SGHNT, CDR2 YYREEE, per germline (reference sequence). This chain's CDR3 is CASSLSGTSQLKETQYF. DNA for the CDR3: TGTGCCAGCAGCTTGAGTGGGACTAGCCAACTAAAAGAGACCCAGTACTTC.

This chain joins TRBV5-1 and TRBJ2-2; tentatively, D is TRBD1 (6 bases). Germline V gene sequence: CDR1 SGHRS, CDR2 YFSETQ. Trimming cost V 1 base and J 2 bases, with 18 bases left between them. This CDR3 is 18 amino acids long. In DNA, the CDR3 is TGCGCCAGCAGCTTGAAAAGACAGGACCTTCCTAACACCGGGGAGCTGTTTTTT. It specifies CASSLKRQDLPNTGELFF.